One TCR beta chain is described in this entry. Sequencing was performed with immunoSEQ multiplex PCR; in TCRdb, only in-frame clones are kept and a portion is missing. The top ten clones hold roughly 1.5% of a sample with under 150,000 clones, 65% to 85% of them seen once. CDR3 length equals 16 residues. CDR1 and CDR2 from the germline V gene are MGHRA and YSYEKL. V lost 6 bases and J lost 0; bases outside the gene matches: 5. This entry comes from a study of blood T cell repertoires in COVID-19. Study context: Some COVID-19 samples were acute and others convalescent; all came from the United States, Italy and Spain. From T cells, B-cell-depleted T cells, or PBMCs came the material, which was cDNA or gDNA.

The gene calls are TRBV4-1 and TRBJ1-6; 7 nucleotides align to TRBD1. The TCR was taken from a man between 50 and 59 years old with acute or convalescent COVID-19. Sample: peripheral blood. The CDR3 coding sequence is TGCGCCAGCAGGAGACAGGGCAGCTCCTATAATTCACCCCTCCACTTT. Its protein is CASRRQGSSYNSPLHF.